This T cell receptor beta chain was captured in a study of T cell repertoires in cytomegalovirus infection (dated by TCRdb to the late 2010s). Regarding the study in general: Peptide stimulations targeted recently identified HLA-C-restricted CMV epitopes, whose presentation resists viral immunomodulation, together with well-studied HLA-B-restricted epitopes. Because public TCR beta signatures pointed to carriage of CMV infection together with the matching HLA type, the HLA type of each donor mattered for the analysis.

Concerning this clonotype: It has no known antigen specificity. The sample holds no much larger clone one base away, and base qualities are not on file.

Sequencing took place on an Illumina HiSeq 1500. TCRdb handled the public reads itself, with Q25 trimming in fastp and clone calling in MiXCR, and kept productive beta chains. Every distinct CDR3 protein forms one entry, paired with its most common genes and DNA. Present in this sample are hundreds of thousands of distinct CDR3 sequences, 40% to 50% of which were seen just once. The biggest ten clones account for about 39% of the sample. CDR1 and CDR2 are read off the germline V gene (reference sequence) as SEHNR and FQNEAQ. Trimming at the junction amounts to 5 bases on V and 5 bases on J, and the germline ends lie 18 bases apart. The CDR3 covers 15 residues, taking in both the cysteine and the phenylalanine. Only the CDR3 DNA stays, 45 bases, in frame from base 1. The treatment or condition label, as the study defines it: in vitro stimulation with specific CMV peptide epitopes to enrich CMV-specific T cells.

Study-level results and caveats: In both this cohort and an independent roughly 330-donor cohort, the cumulative frequency of public TCR beta family members distinguished carriers of CMV infection plus the relevant HLA type. The ex vivo response was dominated by HLA-C-restricted CMV-specific TCR beta clonotypes, which also provided the single most frequent clonotype in two of eight donors.

This TCR derives from a human donor in good health (CMV status not recorded). Some clones in this sample may be carry-over from other donors' samples. This material consisted of cultured PBMCs, taken from culture after CMV antigen stimulation. The chain links TRBV7-9 with TRBJ2-5, with TRBD2 as a weak D call on 6 bases. The CDR3 region: CASSLPPTGGETQYF. The DNA sequence is given as TGTGCCAGCAGCCTACCCCCAACTGGGGGGGAGACCCAGTACTTC.